Listed here are 29 T cell receptor beta chains from one sample, sequenced in a study of blood T cells in healthy people across ages (dated by TCRdb to between 2014 and 2017). The library was generated by 5' RACE. This sample was sequenced with an Illumina HiSeq 2500. A second PCR of roughly 7 to 11 cycles was performed with a sample-barcoded 5' primer and a J-beta primer mix. Starting from the raw public reads, TCRdb applied fastp trimming at Q25, assembled clones with MiXCR and retained in-frame beta chains. Duplicate CDR3 protein sequences are folded into a single record with the most common DNA and genes. This sample has about 640,000 distinct CDR3 sequences in its table, and 58% of those were observed once. The ten largest clones add up to 30% to 45% of the sample. Source material: blood. The origin of the receptors is a man aged 60 to 69 in good health.

The rearrangement uses TRBV20-1 and TRBJ2-4; 7 bases map to TRBD2. CDR1 and CDR2 from the germline V gene are DFQATT and SNEGSKA (reference sequence). The CDR3 covers 13 residues. The trim removed 3 bases at V and 8 bases at J, leaving 7 bases unmatched. Written as DNA, the CDR3 is TGCAGTGCTAGGGGGCAGGCGGGGGACATTCAGTACTTC. Translating gives CSARGQAGDIQYF.

A few counts support this clonotype. The V call is TRBV20-1, the J call TRBJ2-1; no clear D gene. CDR1 and CDR2 (germline): DFQATT, SNEGSKA (reference sequence). V was clipped by 0 bases and J by 4 bases, with 16 bases between them. This CDR3 contains 16 residues. Here the CDR3 DNA reads TGCAGTGCTAGAGATCGTGACCCACCACATTACAATGAGCAGTTCTTC. Amino acid sequence: CSARDRDPPHYNEQFF.

The CDR3 loop is CASSPDRFFGEQFF. CDR3 DNA: TGTGCCAGCAGCCCGGACAGGTTCTTCGGTGAGCAGTTCTTC. The gene calls are TRBV7-7 and TRBJ2-1, with 7 nucleotides matching TRBD1. In germline, CDR1 is SSHAT, CDR2 FNYEAQ (reference sequence). This CDR3 comprises 14 residues. Trimming cost V 5 bases and J 9 bases; bases outside gene matches: 10.

This rearrangement joins TRBV10-1 to TRBJ2-1, with 12 bases lining up with TRBD2. The V gene's germline CDR1 is WNHNN and CDR2 SYGVQD (reference sequence). The CDR3 is 16 amino acids. With 2 bases clipped from V and 4 bases from J, the junction kept 3 bases outside the gene matches. The CDR3 region has the DNA TGCGCCAGCAGTGAGACGACTAGCGGGGGATACAATGAGCAGTTCTTC. Translating it yields CASSETTSGGYNEQFF.

The rearrangement uses TRBV3-1 and TRBJ2-4, with D perhaps TRBD1 or TRBD2 (5 bases each). The germline V gene has CDR1 LGHDT and CDR2 YNNKEL (reference sequence). The CDR3 contains 17 residues. Trimming took 1 base from V and 0 from J, leaving 13 bases between them. Here the CDR3 reads CASSQVYGALAKNIQYF. In nucleotides, the CDR3 is TGTGCCAGCAGCCAAGTTTACGGGGCCTTAGCCAAAAACATTCAGTACTTC.

On this clonotype itself: A junction boundary mismatches the germline segment, possibly from a read error. The rearrangement uses TRBV15 and TRBJ2-5, with D perhaps TRBD2 (6 bases). This CDR3 has 14 residues. Looked up from germline, CDR1 is LNHNV and CDR2 is YYDKDF (reference sequence). The CDR3 sequence is CATSRDRGREAQYF. The CDR3 nucleotides are TGTGCCACCAGCAGAGATCGGGGGAGAGAGGCCCAGTACTTC.

This clonotype was recorded many times. The chain joins TRBV9 to TRBJ2-5; possibly TRBD1 or TRBD2 for D (6 bases each). This CDR3 is 15 amino acids long. The V end lost 0 bases, the J end lost 4 bases, and 13 bases lay between the germline ends. The germline V gene has CDR1 SGDLS and CDR2 YYNGEE. The CDR3 region has the DNA TGTGCCAGCAGCGTAGAGGGGGGTGAGGGAGAGACCCAGTACTTC. It is translated as CASSVEGGEGETQYF.

The chain employs TRBV27 and TRBJ2-4; 8 bases map to TRBD1. The J call is uncertain, as TRBJ2-7 better fits the DNA end. Germline V gene data show CDR1 as MNHEY and CDR2 as SMNVEV (reference sequence). There are 16 residues in the CDR3. CDR3 DNA sequence: TGTGCCAGCAGTCCACCAGGACAGGGAAGATTTTACGAGCAGTACTTC. Amino acid sequence: CASSPPGQGRFYEQYF.

About this clonotype itself: The junction does not match germline at one end; this may be a read error. The chain uses TRBV11-2 and TRBJ2-1, with 9 bases matching TRBD2. CDR3 length equals 16 residues. Germline-derived CDR1 and CDR2 are SGHAT and FQNNGV. The CDR3 nucleotides are TGTGCCAGTAGCTTTCATGCCCGCGGGGGGGGCGATGAGCAGTTCTTC. Amino acids: CASSFHARGGGDEQFF.

The rearrangement links TRBV7-9 to TRBJ2-1; 7 bases match TRBD1. CDR3 length: 13 residues. With 8 bases clipped from V and 2 bases from J, the junction kept 3 bases outside the gene matches. The germline V gene encodes CDR1 SEHNR and CDR2 FQNEAQ (reference sequence). The CDR3 region is CASQTGTYNEQFF. As DNA, the CDR3 is TGTGCCAGCCAGACAGGGACCTACAATGAGCAGTTCTTC.

This clonotype was seen at least ten times. The rearrangement uses TRBV20-1 and TRBJ1-2; a possible D gene is TRBD1 (6 bases). Germline V gene lookup returns CDR1 DFQATT and CDR2 SNEGSKA (reference sequence). Trimming took 6 bases from V and 6 from J, leaving 11 bases between them. The CDR3 length is 11 residues. The CDR3 is CSAGAGNGYTF. CDR3 coding DNA: TGCAGTGCGGGGGCAGGGAATGGCTACACCTTC.

V usage is TRBV20-1 and J usage is TRBJ2-7, with TRBD1 as a possible D gene (6 bases). The J call is in doubt because the DNA end fits TRBJ2-5 better. CDR1 and CDR2 (germline): DFQATT, SNEGSKA (reference sequence). The CDR3 sequence is 13 residues long. In nucleotides, the CDR3 is TGCAGTGCTAGAGCCCCAGGGGTGAAGACCCAGTACTTC. It encodes CSARAPGVKTQYF.

V and J are TRBV15 and TRBJ2-2; the D is unclear. The CDR3 is 14 amino acids. Germline CDR1 and CDR2: LNHNV and YYDKDF (reference sequence). V lost 2 bases to trimming and J lost 6 bases, with 10 bases between them. The CDR3 is CATSRPSYPGELFF. The DNA for the CDR3 is TGTGCCACCAGCAGACCCTCTTACCCCGGGGAGCTGTTTTTT.

This chain uses TRBV12-3 or TRBV12-4 with TRBJ2-1; TRBD2 matches 9 bases. The CDR3 is 16 amino acids. With 5 bases clipped from V and 7 bases from J, the junction kept 12 bases outside the gene matches. Written as DNA, the CDR3 is TGTGCCAGCAGTCGACTGGCGGGGGGGCCGGGGAATGAGCAGTTCTTC. Its protein is CASSRLAGGPGNEQFF.

As for this clonotype: One end of the junction varies from germline; a read error may be responsible. This chain connects TRBV2 to TRBJ1-5, with D tentatively TRBD1 (5 bases). CDR3 length: 14 residues. Germline V lookup: CDR1 SNHLY, CDR2 FYNNEI. The CDR3 DNA reads TGTGCCAGCAACCGGGACGGTAGCAACCAGCCCCAGCATTTT. Translated, it gives CASNRDGSNQPQHF.

This clonotype was seen a handful of times. The J gene is TRBJ1-5, the V gene TRBV6-6; D may be TRBD1 (5 bases). Looked up from germline, CDR1 is MNHNY and CDR2 is SVGAGI (reference sequence). The CDR3 runs to 13 residues. V lost 5 bases and J lost 4, with 9 bases in between. DNA of the CDR3: TGTGCCAGCAGTCCCAGGGAAAATCAGCCCCAGCATTTT. Translation: CASSPRENQPQHF.

The chain uses TRBV2 and TRBJ1-6; TRBD1 matches 7 bases. In germline, CDR1 is SNHLY, CDR2 FYNNEI. The CDR3 extends over 15 amino acids. V lost 0 bases to trimming and J lost 8 bases; unmatched junction nucleotides: 4. CDR3: CASSEAGGTDSPLHF. The CDR3 region has the DNA TGTGCCAGCAGTGAAGCAGGGGGGACAGATTCACCCCTCCACTTT.

In this sample, this clonotype turned up a few times. The gene calls are TRBV9 and TRBJ2-5; 7 positions match TRBD1. V was pared by 3 bases and J by 2 bases, with 7 bases of the junction left unmatched. The germline CDR1 and CDR2 sequences are SGDLS and YYNGEE. CDR3 size: 15 residues. For the CDR3, the DNA is TGTGCCAGCAGCGCCCGACAGGGCGAACAAGAGACCCAGTACTTC. This sequence encodes CASSARQGEQETQYF.

V is TRBV9 and J is TRBJ2-1, with D hard to call. This CDR3 has 14 residues. V lost 0 bases to trimming and J lost 7 bases, with 11 bases between them. Germline V gives CDR1 SGDLS, CDR2 YYNGEE. CDR3 sequence reads: CASSVAGGENEQFF. For the CDR3, the DNA is TGTGCCAGCAGCGTAGCTGGCGGAGAGAATGAGCAGTTCTTC.

V and J are TRBV5-1 and TRBJ2-7; 9 nucleotides agree with TRBD1. The V gene's germline CDR1 is SGHRS and CDR2 YFSETQ. V trimming: 4 bases; J trimming: 3 bases; junction bases outside the gene matches: 5. The CDR3 consists of 14 residues. In DNA, the CDR3 is TGCGCCAGCAGCACCCAGACAGGGGGCTACGAGCAGTACTTC. It yields the protein CASSTQTGGYEQYF. The full variable domain, in which reference TRBV5-1 and TRBJ2-7 provide the parts outside the CDR3, is KAGVTQTPRYLIKTRGQQVTLSCSPISGHRSVSWYQQTPGQGLQFLFEYFSETQRNKGNFPGRFSGRQFSNSRSEMNVSTLELGDSALYLCASSTQTGGYEQYFGPGTRLTVT.

The genes are TRBV4-1 and TRBJ2-3; weak D call: TRBD1 (7 bases). The CDR3 extends over 15 amino acids. CDR1 MGHRA and CDR2 YSYEKL come from the germline V gene. V was shortened by 2 bases and J by 0 bases, with 9 bases between the two germline ends. CDR3 loop: CASSQQGGSTDTQYF. CDR3 coding DNA: TGCGCCAGCAGCCAACAGGGGGGTAGCACAGATACGCAGTATTTT.

This clonotype was found a few times. This chain links TRBV2 with TRBJ2-3; the match to TRBD1 covers 10 bases. The CDR3 sequence is 16 residues long. The germline V gene encodes CDR1 SNHLY and CDR2 FYNNEI. V was clipped by 6 bases and J by 1 base; unmatched bases: 7. CDR3 in amino acids: CASSRGTGARTDTQYF. The CDR3 nucleotides read TGTGCCAGCAGCCGCGGGACAGGGGCGCGCACAGATACGCAGTATTTT.

The chain uses TRBV19 and TRBJ2-7, with D perhaps matching TRBD1 (5 bases). The better agreement between TRBJ2-5 and the DNA end casts doubt on the J call. The germline CDR1 and CDR2 sequences are LNHDA and SQIVND (reference sequence). The CDR3 spans 13 residues. The CDR3 region is CASSITRVETQYF. The CDR3 bases are TGTGCCAGTAGTATCACCAGGGTTGAGACCCAGTACTTC.

This clonotype came up many times. V gene TRBV5-5 combines with J gene TRBJ1-6, with 9 bases lining up with TRBD1. Trimming at V came to 5 bases and at J to 5 bases, leaving 5 bases not matched to a gene. The CDR3 is 15 residues long. CDR1 and CDR2 from the germline V gene are SGHKS and YYEKEE (reference sequence). CDR3 protein: CASSWTGDNNSPLHF. The CDR3 DNA reads TGTGCCAGCAGTTGGACAGGGGATAATAATTCACCCCTCCACTTT.

The rearrangement joins TRBV12-3 or TRBV12-4 to TRBJ1-6; D is uncertain. V lost 3 bases to trimming and J lost 10 bases, with 7 bases between them. This CDR3 region has 12 residues. The DNA of the CDR3 is TGTGCCAGCAGTTTGCGGCCGTCACCCCTCCACTTT. Amino acid sequence: CASSLRPSPLHF.

The chain employs TRBV18 and TRBJ1-2; D is perhaps TRBD1 (5 bases). V dropped 5 bases and J dropped 0 bases, with 22 bases sitting between them. Germline CDR1 and CDR2: KGHSH and LQKENI. The CDR3 extends over 18 amino acids. The CDR3 sequence is CASSARQPGQPSNYGYTF. CDR3 coding DNA: TGTGCCAGCTCAGCCCGACAGCCCGGCCAGCCCTCTAACTATGGCTACACCTTC.

The J gene is TRBJ2-5, the V gene TRBV15, with a tentative D call TRBD2 (6 bases). The germline CDR1 and CDR2 sequences are LNHNV and YYDKDF (reference sequence). V was clipped by 0 bases and J by 7 bases, with 15 bases between them. The CDR3 contains 15 residues. The CDR3 sequence is CATSRDSAEGRTQYF. In DNA, the CDR3 is TGTGCCACCAGCAGAGATTCTGCGGAGGGGCGGACCCAGTACTTC. Full variable domain (rest looked up from reference TRBV15 and TRBJ2-5): DAMVIQNPRYQVTQFGKPVTLSCSQTLNHNVMYWYQQKSSQAPKLLFHYYDKDFNNEADTPDNFQSRRPNTSFCFLDIRSPGLGDTAMYLCATSRDSAEGRTQYFGPGTRLLVL.

This clonotype has only a few counts. The rearrangement uses TRBV4-2 and TRBJ2-5; D is unclear. The CDR3 totals 13 residues. V dropped 0 bases and J dropped 7 bases, with 9 bases sitting between them. CDR1 is LGHNA and CDR2 is YNFKEQ in the germline V gene. CDR3 nucleotides: TGTGCCAGCAGCCAAGATAGAGTGGCGACCCAGTACTTC. This gives the protein CASSQDRVATQYF.

The chain recombines TRBV20-1 with TRBJ1-1; 7 bases match TRBD1. Per germline, CDR1 DFQATT and CDR2 SNEGSKA (reference sequence). The trim removed 1 base at V and 1 base at J, leaving 3 bases unmatched. The CDR3 spans 14 residues. This CDR3 reads CSARARDRNTEAFF. In DNA form, the CDR3 reads TGCAGTGCTAGAGCTCGGGACAGGAACACTGAAGCTTTCTTT.